This T cell receptor beta chain appears in the sequencing data of a study of T cell repertoires in cytomegalovirus infection. At the level of the study: Both CMV infection and a matching HLA type were indicated by public TCR beta signatures. Notes on the study in general: Adding up the frequency of public TCR beta families identified people who carried CMV plus the relevant HLA. CMV-specific TCR beta clonotypes restricted by HLA-C dominated the ex vivo response.

The CDR3 contains 14 residues. The V gene's germline CDR1 is SGHDT and CDR2 YYEEEE. V lost 0 bases and J lost 3, with 9 bases in between. This clonotype showed up just a few times. Antigen: not known. TCRdb used MiXCR to reprocess the reads, holding one entry per CDR3 protein. The data contain more than 650,000 distinct CDR3 sequences, under 40% of them singletons. The receptor was derived from a human donor in good health (CMV status not recorded). Some clones in this sample may be carry-over from other donors' samples. This rearrangement joins TRBV5-6 to TRBJ1-1; D is perhaps TRBD1 (5 bases). The sequenced sample was PBMCs. The CDR3 DNA is TGTGCCAGCAGCTTGGGCAGGGTGGACACTGAAGCTTTCTTT. Translated: CASSLGRVDTEAFF.